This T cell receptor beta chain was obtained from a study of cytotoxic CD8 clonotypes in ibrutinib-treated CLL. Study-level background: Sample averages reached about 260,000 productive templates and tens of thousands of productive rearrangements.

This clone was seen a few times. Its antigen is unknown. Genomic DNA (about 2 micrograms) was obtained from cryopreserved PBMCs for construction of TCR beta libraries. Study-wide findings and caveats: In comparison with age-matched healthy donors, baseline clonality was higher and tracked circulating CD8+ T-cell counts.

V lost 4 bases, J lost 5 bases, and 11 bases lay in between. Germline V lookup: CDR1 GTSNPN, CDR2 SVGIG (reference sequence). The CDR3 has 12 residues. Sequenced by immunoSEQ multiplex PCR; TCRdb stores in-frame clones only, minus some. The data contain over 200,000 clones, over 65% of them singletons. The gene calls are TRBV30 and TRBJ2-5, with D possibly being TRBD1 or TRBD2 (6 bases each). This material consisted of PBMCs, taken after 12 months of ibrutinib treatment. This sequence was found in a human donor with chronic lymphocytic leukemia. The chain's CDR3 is CAWTLGGETQYF. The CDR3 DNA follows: TGTGCCTGGACGCTAGGGGGGGAGACCCAGTACTTC.